The present entry profiles one TCR beta chain with its context. Its recognized antigen is unknown. Base qualities were left out, and no much larger clone turns up one base away. Between the V and J ends, shortened by 3 bases and 7 bases respectively, the junction contains 4 bases. From the germline V gene (reference sequence), CDR1 is SEHNR and CDR2 is FQNEAQ. From cysteine to phenylalanine, the CDR3 is 12 amino acids long. This entry keeps only the CDR3 DNA: 36 bases, framed from base 1. Each collaborating institution followed its own protocols to collect whole blood in K2EDTA tubes. For TCRbeta analysis, collaborators shipped samples as frozen whole blood, isolated PBMCs, or DNA extracted from either of those sample types. TCRbeta CDR3 regions were amplified from genomic DNA by means of the immunoSEQ Assay, a bias-controlled multiplex PCR. In the source study's methods: Nucleated cell counts per sample were estimated from amplification of reference gene primers within the assay. To quantify the absolute abundance of each unique TCRbeta CDR3 rearrangement, sequence reads were collapsed and filtered. Productive Simpson clonality was computed per sample as the square root of Simpson's diversity index over productive rearrangements. Sourced from immuneACCESS, this table was stored by TCRdb with only in-frame sequences that have V and J called. A share of the clones is absent; for the studies checked, an unresolved V gene accounts for under half, and the remainder has no known explanation. That table gives V, J and clone size, and the DNA gave D and trimming. The sample profile shows some 140,000 clones; 70% to 80% of them were found once. Approximately 3.6% of the sample is in the top ten clones.

The sample belongs to a study of blood T cell repertoires in COVID-19 (TCRdb year 2020). Regarding the research as a whole: Samples covering the acute and convalescent phases of COVID-19 were provided by collaborators in the United States, Italy and Spain. The prospective study material was composed of cDNA or gDNA derived from T cells, B-cell-depleted T cells, or PBMCs. The dataset comprised deeply sampled blood TCRbeta repertoires from subjects exposed to, actively infected with, or recovered from COVID-19. The repertoires were made available in a free public database intended to serve as a resource for research on the immune response to SARS-CoV-2. The samples were drawn from the first 160 participants of the ongoing ImmuneRACE study and from about 1,200 subjects provided by 6 global collaborators. A de-identified subject ID, COVID-19 status, age in years and sex were almost always included in the sample metadata. HLA class I and class II types, where available, came from metadata supplied by the sample provider rather than from assay-based typing.

Results the study describes overall, beyond this receptor: Clinical and demographic metadata were provided uncurated, with the amount varying by source and participant.

This receptor was identified in a man in his 60s with acute or convalescent COVID-19. The sequence links TRBV7-9 to TRBJ1-6; no D segment can be confidently identified. Source material: peripheral blood. CDR3 region: CASSFINSPLHF. Here is the DNA: TGTGCCAGCAGCTTTATAAATTCACCCCTCCACTTT.